This T cell receptor (beta chain) was profiled in a study of blood T cell repertoires in COVID-19. Study summary: The United States, Italy and Spain provided the acute and convalescent COVID-19 samples. T cells, B-cell-depleted T cells, or PBMCs supplied cDNA or gDNA.

Patients from Seattle were sampled longitudinally, starting during active infection. Germline trimming cut 4 bases from V and 9 bases from J; bases unmatched to any gene: 15. Germline-derived CDR1 and CDR2 are SEHNR and FQNEAQ (reference sequence). The CDR3 sequence is 16 residues long. In the original workflow: Amplification of reference gene primers provided the estimated nucleated cell counts. The data were produced by immunoSEQ multiplex PCR, yet TCRdb's version contains in-frame clones alone and is incomplete. That table supplies the V and J calls and clone size; D and trimming were determined from the DNA. Of roughly 180,000 clones listed, 75% to 85% were seen once; the top ten hold about 11%.

The sequence was obtained from a woman in her thirties or forties with COVID-19, enrolled during active disease. Sequenced sample: peripheral blood. V is TRBV7-9 and J is TRBJ2-1; 7 bases are a match to TRBD2. CDR3 nucleotides: TGTGCCAGCAGCTCACAGCGGGAATCACAACGGGGTGAGCAGTTCTTC. Its translation: CASSSQRESQRGEQFF.